This TCR beta chain was documented in a study of STAT5B mutations in CD4+ large granular lymphocyte leukemia (dated by TCRdb to the early 2020s). About the study as a whole: Among the healthy controls, the CDR3 'QG' motif was associated with a particular HLA allele. The TCRbeta repertoires of CD4+ T-cell large granular lymphocyte leukemia patients were compared with the TCRbeta repertoires of healthy blood donors. Flow cytometry on FACSCanto II or FACSVerse confirmed that purified fractions exceeded 95% purity among lymphocytes.

This clone has a single count. The antigen this receptor binds is unknown. No clone much larger than this one lies a single base away; base qualities are absent. V loses 1 base, J loses 4 bases, and the germline ends lie 14 bases apart. CDR1 SGHRS and CDR2 YFSETQ are derived from the germline V gene. Including the terminal cysteine and phenylalanine, the CDR3 comprises 15 residues. The DNA shown is the 45-base CDR3, in frame from base 1. TCRbeta rearrangements were sequenced from genomic DNA using the immunoSEQ assay at survey resolution. As for how the authors treated the data: In the TCR sequencing data, the smallest productive clonotype frequency that could be detected was 2.59 x 10-5. Only productive TCRbeta rearrangements, defined as complete and in-frame sequences, were included in the analyses. Simpson clonality, calculated in the immunoSEQ Analyzer version 3.0, was used as the measure of sample clonality. Clones were grouped by frequency into very rare, small, medium, large (1-20%) or hyperexpanded (>20%) categories. Generation probabilities were estimated with OLGA 1.2.3, V-gene circos plots were generated with VDJtools, specificities were searched for in VDJdb, and CDR3 motifs were identified with GLIPH. Drawn from immuneACCESS, this table holds only the in-frame rearrangements with V and J called that TCRdb kept. Clones are partly lost; checked studies trace under half to an unresolved V gene and leave the rest unexplained. V, J and clone size derive from that table, while D and trimming were established from the DNA sequence. The sample contains some 23,000 clones, 74% of them found a single time. Jointly, the top ten make up over 9% of the sample.

Healthy controls were roughly 40 blood donors whose buffy coats came from the Finnish Red Cross blood service. All TCR-sequenced material derived from peripheral blood: patient blood samples and healthy donor buffy coats. Ficoll-Hypaque gradient centrifugation was used to isolate peripheral blood mononuclear cells. Magnetic purification was used to isolate CD4+ cells from the buffy coats of the healthy controls. The Gentra Puregene Cell and Tissue kit was used for genomic DNA extraction, and quantification was performed on a Qubit 2.0 fluorometer. General findings and caveats noted by the study authors: Greater clonality appeared to be present in CD4-sorted patient repertoires than in healthy CD4+ repertoires, and the difference was retained after the putative leukemic clones were removed. The data were not HLA-matched, and the relatively small sample size could explain the higher clonality seen in CD4+ compared with CD8+ T-LGLL. Enrichment of TRBV06-family usage was observed among the top patient clones (8/27) relative to healthy controls (2/35). The main leukemic clonotypes were found to be private to each patient, although 25% to 30% of the main leukemic clonotypes were detected at low frequency in the non-leukemic repertoires of other patients.

The chain was built from TRBV5-1 and TRBJ1-2, with the D gene call left open. The clonotype comes from a human donor in good health. Input material: CD4+ T cells from blood buffy coats. CDR3 region: CASSLNARPSYGYTF. The nucleotide sequence is TGCGCCAGCAGCTTGAACGCCCGACCCAGCTATGGCTACACCTTC.